This TCR beta chain is from a study of OX40 agonist ivuxolimab in advanced cancers. Study details: Ivuxolimab is a fully human IgG2 antibody that activates OX40 (CD134). General study results and limits: CD8+ T cells were the subset that, on average, had more expanded clones than CD4+.

Trimming cost V 8 bases and J 9 bases, with 22 bases left between them. The CDR3 loop spans 14 amino acids. Germline values: CDR1 MNHEY, CDR2 SMNVEV (reference sequence). Comment on this clone: The antigen remains undetermined.

Repertoires were generated with immunoSEQ multiplex PCR, while TCRdb's copy carries only in-frame clones and drops some. The repertoire holds some 66,000 clones, with under 85% as singletons. V usage is TRBV27 and J usage is TRBJ2-5, with D possibly matching TRBD2 (6 bases). The clonotype originates from an adult with an advanced solid tumor such as melanoma, head and neck, liver or kidney cancer. The material sequenced was CD4+ or CD8+ T cells sorted from blood, taken in a trial of the OX40 agonist ivuxolimab. The CDR3, as DNA: TGTGCCAGCCGGGCCCCGGCGGGGTTTGGGGCCCAGTACTTC. Protein: CASRAPAGFGAQYF.